These T cell receptor beta chains were read from a single sample in a study of post-analysis software for immune sequencing data. TCRdb independently ran MiXCR on the PCR reads; one entry per CDR3 protein. The table shows hundreds of thousands of distinct CDR3 sequences, with roughly 45% occurring only once. Sequenced: blood. These receptors originate from a girl between 10 and 17 years old with multiple sclerosis. Each CDR3 is given without its conserved first and last residue. D genes are given only for firm matches.

D gene	J gene	V gene	CDR3 protein
NA	TRBJ2-1	TRBV7-6	ASSLLSGYNEQF
NA	TRBJ2-1	TRBV12-3/TRBV12-4	ASSFPLDEQF
NA	TRBJ2-7	TRBV29-1	SVGCPGYEQY
TRBD1	TRBJ2-4	TRBV5-6	ASSLDRSPGNIQY
NA	TRBJ2-7	TRBV25-1	ASSGALSYEQY
NA	TRBJ2-5	TRBV15	ATSVTGDGQETQY
TRBD1	TRBJ1-4	TRBV6-6	ASSYPLGTGEEKLF
TRBD2	TRBJ2-1	TRBV6-5	ASSYSSAGGGQF
NA	TRBJ1-4	TRBV6-5	ASSRIGQSGEKLF
NA	TRBJ2-3	TRBV6-1	ASRVDTQY
TRBD1	TRBJ1-2	TRBV12-3/TRBV12-4	ASNTAGGGYGYT
NA	TRBJ2-1	TRBV7-2	ASSLALAFGSHNEQF
TRBD2	TRBJ2-2	TRBV20-1	SASRLAGHQELF
NA	TRBJ2-5	TRBV14	ASSQGVRIGRETQY
NA	TRBJ2-5	TRBV12-3/TRBV12-4	ASSFQGLQY
NA	TRBJ2-3	TRBV3-1	ASSQDLVNEQY
NA	TRBJ1-1	TRBV9	ASSVGGVANTEAF
NA	TRBJ2-7	TRBV3-1	ASSLPQGEQY
NA	TRBJ2-3	TRBV7-8	ASSLRDLAYRPDTQY
NA	NA	TRBV3-1	ASSQVLGPYEQY
NA	TRBJ1-2	TRBV12-3/TRBV12-4	ASSSTGPSTNYGYT
TRBD1	TRBJ1-2	TRBV12-3/TRBV12-4	ASSLGGQSNYGYT
TRBD2	TRBJ2-3	TRBV28	ASSPQSSGRASQY
NA	TRBJ2-4	TRBV12-3/TRBV12-4	ASSGDIQY
NA	TRBJ2-1	TRBV7-9	ASSPSMAKRNEQF
NA	TRBJ2-4	TRBV6-2/TRBV6-3	ASSSPDPPLAKNIQY
NA	TRBJ2-3	TRBV29-1	SVGLASDTQY
TRBD1	TRBJ2-6	TRBV7-6	ASSLNRGQGMTGANVLT
TRBD1	TRBJ2-7	TRBV5-1	ASSADRDRGSYEQY
TRBD1	TRBJ2-1	TRBV29-1	SVGGQGTRNEQF
NA	TRBJ1-2	TRBV6-5	ASSPMGADYGGYT
NA	TRBJ1-1	TRBV7-2	ASSPRAPMHEAF
NA	TRBJ2-6	TRBV5-5	ASSSRGGSGANVLT
NA	TRBJ2-4	TRBV11-1	ASSPRGAAKNIQY
NA	TRBJ1-4	TRBV20-1	STTLPGGGKLF
TRBD2	TRBJ2-7	TRBV29-1	SVALAGGPSFRY
TRBD2	TRBJ2-1	TRBV12-3/TRBV12-4	ASSPLAGGVRNEQF
NA	TRBJ2-1	TRBV20-1	SARDQDYPREQF
NA	TRBJ1-2	TRBV6-4	ASSGGNHGYT
NA	TRBJ2-1	TRBV30	AWSVVRAPSYNEQF
TRBD1	TRBJ2-3	TRBV5-6	ASSSTGTFRTDTQY
NA	TRBJ1-6	TRBV9	ASSVDKDSPLH
NA	TRBJ2-3	TRBV9	ASSVGRTLGDTQY